This T cell receptor (beta chain) stems from a study of technical replicates of blood from several donors. Germline CDR1 is SGHDT and CDR2 is YYEEEE. This CDR3 region has 17 residues. Trimming stripped 7 bases from V and 0 bases from J, with 19 bases between. TCRdb keeps only in-frame clones here, not all; method: immunoSEQ multiplex PCR. The sample lists just under 45,000 clones, about 96% occurring once. The sequencing sample was made of T cells isolated from PBMCs. The clonotype comes from a human donor in good health. The J gene is TRBJ2-2, the V gene TRBV5-6, with D maybe TRBD2 (5 bases). The CDR3 region is CASGSGGRFANTGELFF. The CDR3 DNA reads TGTGCCAGCGGTTCTGGAGGACGGTTCGCGAACACCGGGGAGCTGTTTTTT.